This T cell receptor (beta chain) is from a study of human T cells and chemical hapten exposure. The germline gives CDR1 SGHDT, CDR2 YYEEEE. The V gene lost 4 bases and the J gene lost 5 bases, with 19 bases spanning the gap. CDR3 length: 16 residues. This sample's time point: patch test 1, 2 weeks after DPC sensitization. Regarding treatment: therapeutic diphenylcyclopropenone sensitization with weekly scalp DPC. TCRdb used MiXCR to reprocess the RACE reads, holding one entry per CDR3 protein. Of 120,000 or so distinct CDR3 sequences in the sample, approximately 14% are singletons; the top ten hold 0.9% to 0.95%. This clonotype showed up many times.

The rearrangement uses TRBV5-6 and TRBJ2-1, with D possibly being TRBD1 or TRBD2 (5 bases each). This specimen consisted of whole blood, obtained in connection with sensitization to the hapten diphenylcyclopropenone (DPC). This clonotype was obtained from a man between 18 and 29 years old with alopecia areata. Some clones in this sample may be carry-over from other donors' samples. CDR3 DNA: TGTGCCAGCAGCCACGTGCCCAGGGAGTCCCACAATGAGCAGTTCTTC. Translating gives CASSHVPRESHNEQFF.